Listed below are T cell receptor beta chains from one sample, sequenced in a study of shared clonotypes between healthy human individuals. Repertoires were generated with immunoSEQ multiplex PCR, while TCRdb's copy carries only in-frame clones and drops some. The repertoire holds about 2,200,000 clones, 85% to 95% seen once, with approximately 1.7% in the top ten. Specimen: naive CD8+ T cells from PBMCs. All receptors derive from a man between 18 and 35 years old in good health. Some clones in this sample may be carry-over from other donors' samples. The CDR3 runs from the conserved cysteine through the conserved F or W. Each record gives: J gene, clone size, D gene, V gene, CDR3 protein, CDR3 DNA. The D gene is left open where the match is weak. Not every row has a clone size; where given, it reads once, few, many or a size class.

>TRBJ2-7|NA|NA|TRBV5-4
CASSLDGNSYEQYF
TGTGCCAGCAGCTTGGACGGGAACTCCTACGAGCAGTACTTC
>TRBJ1-5|NA|TRBD1|TRBV15
CATSKDRGQVQPQHF
TGTGCCACCAGCAAGGACAGGGGGCAGGTTCAGCCCCAGCATTTT
>TRBJ2-5|NA|NA|TRBV7-8
CASSPKQETQYF
TGTGCCAGCAGCCCTAAGCAAGAGACCCAGTACTTC
>TRBJ1-2|NA|NA|TRBV6-5
CASRAGGYNYGYTF
TGTGCCAGCAGGGCTGGGGGGTACAACTATGGCTACACCTTC
>TRBJ1-2|NA|TRBD1|TRBV25-1
CASSELGDRGDGYTF
TGTGCCAGCAGTGAATTAGGGGACAGGGGCGACGGCTACACCTTC
>TRBJ2-1|NA|TRBD2|TRBV5-6
CASSLLAGAYNEQFF
TGTGCCAGCAGCTTACTAGCGGGAGCTTACAATGAGCAGTTCTTC
>TRBJ2-3|NA|TRBD2|TRBV9
CASSPSTSASDTQYF
TGTGCCAGCAGCCCCAGCACTAGCGCGTCAGATACGCAGTATTTT
>TRBJ2-5|once|NA|TRBV28
CASSPGRRQDGRAQYF
TGTGCCAGCAGTCCTGGCAGGAGACAGGATGGCCGGGCCCAGTACTTC
>TRBJ2-3|NA|NA|TRBV9
CASGDRGTPTDTQYF
TGTGCCAGCGGCGATCGAGGGACACCCACAGATACGCAGTATTTT
>TRBJ1-2|NA|TRBD1|TRBV10-2
CASRGRDSAYGYTF
TGCGCCAGCAGAGGACGGGACAGTGCCTATGGCTACACCTTC
>TRBJ1-2|once|NA|TRBV4-3
CASSPSQGDGYTF
TGCGCCAGCAGCCCCTCACAGGGAGATGGCTACACCTTC
>TRBJ1-4|few|NA|TRBV19
CASSIFQSREKLFF
TGTGCCAGTAGTATCTTCCAGTCTCGAGAAAAACTGTTTTTT
>TRBJ1-1|few|NA|TRBV7-9
CASSLGLRQGRKNTEAFF
TGTGCCAGCAGCTTAGGACTTCGGCAGGGGAGGAAGAACACTGAAGCTTTCTTT
>TRBJ1-4|once|NA|TRBV7-8
CASSFRGSAVNEKLFF
TGTGCCAGCAGCTTTAGAGGGTCTGCTGTTAATGAAAAACTGTTTTTT
>TRBJ1-2|NA|NA|TRBV2
CASSGPKTRQDYGYTF
TGTGCCAGCAGTGGGCCCAAGACACGGCAGGACTATGGCTACACCTTC
>TRBJ1-2|NA|TRBD1|TRBV27
CASSLSFSGTAYGYTF
TGTGCCAGCAGTTTATCTTTCTCCGGGACAGCCTATGGCTACACCTTC
>TRBJ2-7|once|NA|TRBV11-2
CASSGDLVGNYEQYF
TGTGCCAGCAGCGGGGATCTAGTGGGAAACTACGAGCAGTACTTC
>TRBJ2-7|NA|NA|TRBV28
CASSPVREVSYEQYF
TGTGCCAGCAGCCCCGTGCGGGAAGTCTCCTACGAGCAGTACTTC
>TRBJ2-5|NA|NA|TRBV5-6
CASSLGGWKTQYF
TGTGCCAGCAGCTTGGGGGGGTGGAAGACCCAGTACTTC
>TRBJ2-5|NA|TRBD2|TRBV18
CASSPPRLAGMGETQYF
TGTGCCAGCTCACCACCCCGACTAGCGGGAATGGGGGAGACCCAGTACTTC
>TRBJ2-1|NA|TRBD2|TRBV7-2
CASSPPGLKYNEQFF
TGTGCCAGCAGCCCTCCGGGACTAAAATACAATGAGCAGTTCTTC
>TRBJ2-7|NA|TRBD2|TRBV13
CASSGLAVNYEQYF
TGTGCCAGCAGCGGACTAGCGGTCAACTACGAGCAGTACTTC
>TRBJ1-2|NA|TRBD1|TRBV5-4
CASSRDRGILHGYTF
TGTGCCAGCAGCCGGGACAGGGGCATCCTTCATGGCTACACCTTC
>TRBJ2-1|NA|NA|TRBV27
CASSRGNEQFF
TGTGCCAGCAGTCGAGGCAATGAGCAGTTCTTC
>TRBJ1-2|NA|NA|TRBV27
CASSLKGRGVYGYTF
TGTGCCAGCAGTTTAAAGGGGCGGGGGGTCTATGGCTACACCTTC
>TRBJ2-3|NA|NA|TRBV9
CASSVFGATDTQYF
TGTGCCAGCAGCGTATTCGGGGCCACAGATACGCAGTATTTT
>TRBJ2-2|NA|TRBD2|TRBV5-3
CARSLCSGRSTGELFF
TGTGCCAGAAGCTTGTGTAGCGGGAGGTCCACCGGGGAGCTGTTTTTT